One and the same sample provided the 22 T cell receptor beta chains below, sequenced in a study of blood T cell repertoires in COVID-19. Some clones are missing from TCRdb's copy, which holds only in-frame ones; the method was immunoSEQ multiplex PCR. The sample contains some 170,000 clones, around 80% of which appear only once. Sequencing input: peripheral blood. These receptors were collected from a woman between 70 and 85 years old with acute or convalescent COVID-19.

CDR3 sequence reads: CATSPTGVRFGYTF. DNA of the CDR3: TGTGCCACCAGTCCGACGGGGGTACGTTTTGGCTACACCTTC. The chain is built from TRBV24-1 and TRBJ1-2, with D possibly being TRBD1 (5 bases). Trimming stripped 6 bases from V and 7 bases from J, with 17 bases between. CDR1 is KGHDR and CDR2 is SFDVKD in the germline V gene. CDR3 length equals 14 residues.

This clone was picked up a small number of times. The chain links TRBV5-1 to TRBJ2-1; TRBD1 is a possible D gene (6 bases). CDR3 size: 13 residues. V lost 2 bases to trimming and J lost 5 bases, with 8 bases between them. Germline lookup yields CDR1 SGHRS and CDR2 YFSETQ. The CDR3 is CASSFTGNNEQFF. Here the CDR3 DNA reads TGCGCCAGCAGCTTTACAGGGAACAATGAGCAGTTCTTC. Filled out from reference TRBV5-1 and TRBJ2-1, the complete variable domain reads KAGVTQTPRYLIKTRGQQVTLSCSPISGHRSVSWYQQTPGQGLQFLFEYFSETQRNKGNFPGRFSGRQFSNSRSEMNVSTLELGDSALYLCASSFTGNNEQFFGPGTRLTVL.

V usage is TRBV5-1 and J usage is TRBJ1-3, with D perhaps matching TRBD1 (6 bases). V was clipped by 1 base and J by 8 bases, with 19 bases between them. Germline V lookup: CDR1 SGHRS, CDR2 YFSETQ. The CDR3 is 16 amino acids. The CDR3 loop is CASSLTGSMAKDTIYF. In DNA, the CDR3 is TGCGCCAGCAGCTTGACAGGGTCAATGGCGAAAGACACCATATATTTT.

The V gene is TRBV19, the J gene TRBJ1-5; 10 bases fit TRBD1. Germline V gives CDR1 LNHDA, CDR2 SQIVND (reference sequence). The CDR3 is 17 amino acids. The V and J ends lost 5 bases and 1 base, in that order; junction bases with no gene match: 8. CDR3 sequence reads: CASSLYRQGASNQPQHF. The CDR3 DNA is TGTGCCAGTAGTCTCTATCGACAGGGGGCGAGCAATCAGCCCCAGCATTTT.

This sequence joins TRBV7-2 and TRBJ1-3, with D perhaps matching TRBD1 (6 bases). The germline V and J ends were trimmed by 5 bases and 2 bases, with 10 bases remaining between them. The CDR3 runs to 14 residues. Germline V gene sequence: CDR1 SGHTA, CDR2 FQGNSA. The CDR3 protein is CASSAGTPGNTIYF. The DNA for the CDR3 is TGTGCCAGCAGCGCTGGGACACCTGGAAACACCATATATTTT.

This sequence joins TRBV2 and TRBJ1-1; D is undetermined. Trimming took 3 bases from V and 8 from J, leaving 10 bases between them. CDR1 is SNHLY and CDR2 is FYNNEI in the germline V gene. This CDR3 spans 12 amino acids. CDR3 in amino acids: CASSEGGGEAFF. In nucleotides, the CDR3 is TGTGCCAGCAGTGAGGGTGGAGGGGAAGCTTTCTTT.

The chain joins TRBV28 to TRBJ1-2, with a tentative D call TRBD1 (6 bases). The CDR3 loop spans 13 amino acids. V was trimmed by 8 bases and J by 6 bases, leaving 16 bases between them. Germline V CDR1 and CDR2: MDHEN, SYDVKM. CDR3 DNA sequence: TGTGCCAGCGGGGGCCTCAACGGGAATGGCTACACCTTC. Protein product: CASGGLNGNGYTF.

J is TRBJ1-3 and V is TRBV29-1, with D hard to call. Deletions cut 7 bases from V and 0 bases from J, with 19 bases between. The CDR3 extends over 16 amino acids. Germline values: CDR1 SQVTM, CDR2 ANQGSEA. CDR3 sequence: CSANLDGAGSGNTIYF. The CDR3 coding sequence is TGCAGCGCTAACCTAGACGGAGCGGGCTCTGGAAACACCATATATTTT.

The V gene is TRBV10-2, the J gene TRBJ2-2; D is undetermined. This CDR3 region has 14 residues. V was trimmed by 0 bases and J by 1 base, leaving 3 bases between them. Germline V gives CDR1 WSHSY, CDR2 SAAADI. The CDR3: CASSESRNTGELFF. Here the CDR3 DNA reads TGCGCCAGCAGTGAGTCGAGGAACACCGGGGAGCTGTTTTTT.

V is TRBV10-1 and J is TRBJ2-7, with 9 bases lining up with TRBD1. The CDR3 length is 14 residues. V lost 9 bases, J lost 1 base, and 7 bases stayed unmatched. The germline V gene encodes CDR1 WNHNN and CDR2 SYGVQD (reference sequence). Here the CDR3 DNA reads TGCGCCAGTACTGGGGACAGGGCATCCTACGAGCAGTACTTC. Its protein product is CASTGDRASYEQYF.

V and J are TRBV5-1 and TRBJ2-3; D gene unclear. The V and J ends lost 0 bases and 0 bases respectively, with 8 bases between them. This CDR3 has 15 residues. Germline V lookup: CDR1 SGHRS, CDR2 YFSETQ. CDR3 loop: CASSLGSVSTDTQYF. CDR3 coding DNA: TGCGCCAGCAGCTTGGGGTCAGTTAGCACAGATACGCAGTATTTT.

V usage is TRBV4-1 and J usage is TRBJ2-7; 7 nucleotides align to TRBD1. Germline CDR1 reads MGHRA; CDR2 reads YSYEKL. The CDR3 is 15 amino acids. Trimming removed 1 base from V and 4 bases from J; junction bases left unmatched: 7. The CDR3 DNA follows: TGCGCCAGCAGCCAAGGAACCGGGACAGTTTACGAGCAGTACTTC. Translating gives CASSQGTGTVYEQYF.

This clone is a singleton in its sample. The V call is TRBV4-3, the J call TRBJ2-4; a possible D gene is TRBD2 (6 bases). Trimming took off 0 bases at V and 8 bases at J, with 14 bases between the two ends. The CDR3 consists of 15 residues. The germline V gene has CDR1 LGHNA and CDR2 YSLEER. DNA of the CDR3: TGCGCCAGCAGCCAAGATCCCTCCTGGGGGGACATTCAGTACTTC. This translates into CASSQDPSWGDIQYF.

This CDR3 is CATSRVRTDTGELFF. The DNA for the CDR3 is TGTGCCACCAGCAGAGTGCGAACAGACACCGGGGAGCTGTTTTTT. The rearrangement joins TRBV15 to TRBJ2-2; D is unclear. Germline CDR1 reads LNHNV; CDR2 reads YYDKDF (reference sequence). The V end lost 1 base, the J end lost 3 bases, and 9 bases lay between the germline ends. The CDR3 is made up of 15 amino acids.

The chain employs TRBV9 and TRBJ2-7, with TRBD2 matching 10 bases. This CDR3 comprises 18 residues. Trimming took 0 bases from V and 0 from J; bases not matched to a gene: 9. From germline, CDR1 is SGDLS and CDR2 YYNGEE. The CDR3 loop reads CASSVGRVAGGSSYEQYF. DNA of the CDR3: TGTGCCAGCAGCGTAGGGAGGGTAGCGGGGGGTAGCTCCTACGAGCAGTACTTC.

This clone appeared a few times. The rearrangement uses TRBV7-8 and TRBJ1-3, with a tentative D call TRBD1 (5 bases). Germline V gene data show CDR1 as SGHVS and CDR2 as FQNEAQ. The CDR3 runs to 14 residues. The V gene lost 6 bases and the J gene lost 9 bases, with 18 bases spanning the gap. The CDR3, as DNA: TGTGCCAGCAGTCAGATGACACAGGCCGGCACCATATATTTT. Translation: CASSQMTQAGTIYF. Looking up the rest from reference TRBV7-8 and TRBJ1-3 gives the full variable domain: GAGVSQSPRYKVAKRGQDVALRCDPISGHVSLFWYQQALGQGPEFLTYFQNEAQLDKSGLPSDRFFAERPEGSVSTLKIQRTQQEDSAVYLCASSQMTQAGTIYFGEGSWLTVV.

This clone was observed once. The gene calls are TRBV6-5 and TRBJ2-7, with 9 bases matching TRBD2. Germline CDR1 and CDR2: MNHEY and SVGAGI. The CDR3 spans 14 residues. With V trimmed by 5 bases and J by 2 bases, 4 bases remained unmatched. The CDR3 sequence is CASSPSGIAYEQYF. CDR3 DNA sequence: TGTGCCAGCAGTCCTAGCGGGATTGCCTACGAGCAGTACTTC.

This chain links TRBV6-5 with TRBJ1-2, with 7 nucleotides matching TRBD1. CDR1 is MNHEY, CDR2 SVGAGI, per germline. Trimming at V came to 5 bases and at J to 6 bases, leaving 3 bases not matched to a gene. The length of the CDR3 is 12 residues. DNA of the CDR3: TGTGCCAGCAGTAGGGGGCCAGATGGCTACACCTTC. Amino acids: CASSRGPDGYTF.

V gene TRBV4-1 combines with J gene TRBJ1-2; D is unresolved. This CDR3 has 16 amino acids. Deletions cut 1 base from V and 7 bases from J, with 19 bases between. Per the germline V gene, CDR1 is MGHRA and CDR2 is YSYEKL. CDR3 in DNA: TGCGCCAGCAGCCAAGTTCAGGCGGTGAGGGAGTCTGGCTACACCTTC. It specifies CASSQVQAVRESGYTF.

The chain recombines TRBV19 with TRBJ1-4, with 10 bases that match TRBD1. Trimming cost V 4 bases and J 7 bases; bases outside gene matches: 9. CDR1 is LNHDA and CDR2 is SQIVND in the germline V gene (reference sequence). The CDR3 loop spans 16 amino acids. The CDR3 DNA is TGTGCCAGTAGTACATCGCGGACAGGGGGAGGTGAAAAACTGTTTTTT. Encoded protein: CASSTSRTGGGEKLFF.

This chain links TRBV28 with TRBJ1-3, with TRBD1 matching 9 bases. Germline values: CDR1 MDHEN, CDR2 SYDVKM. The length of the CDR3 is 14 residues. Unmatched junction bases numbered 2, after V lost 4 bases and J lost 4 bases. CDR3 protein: CASSSGQGGNTIYF. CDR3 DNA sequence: TGTGCCAGCAGTTCCGGACAGGGGGGAAACACCATATATTTT.

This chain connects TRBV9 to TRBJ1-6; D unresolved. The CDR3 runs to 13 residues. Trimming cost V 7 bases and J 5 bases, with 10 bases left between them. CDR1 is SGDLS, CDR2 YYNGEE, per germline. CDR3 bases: TGTGCCAGCTCTGGAGCGAATAATTCACCCCTCCACTTT. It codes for CASSGANNSPLHF.